This note documents a single TCR beta chain sequence. What it recognizes is unknown. The study enrolled patients aged 18 to 65 with newly diagnosed hyperthyroidism of under 2 months' duration. Thyroid ultrasound and orbital computed tomography, with clinical symptoms and serum thyroxine and TRAb, informed diagnoses. PBMCs were obtained from over 8.5 ml fresh peripheral blood. V was clipped by 5 bases and J by 3 bases, with 17 bases between them. Germline values: CDR1 MDHEN, CDR2 SYDVKM. CDR3 length: 15 residues. The investigators amplified TCR beta CDR3 regions from RNA transcripts. First-round RT-PCR of the TCR CDR3 relied on the HTBI primer set. TCRdb reanalysed the multiplex PCR reads using MiXCR and keeps one entry per CDR3 protein. This sample carries about 560,000 distinct CDR3 sequences, 15% to 20% of them seen once, and the ten largest clones take 18%. The data are from a study of T cells in Graves' hyperthyroidism and ophthalmopathy.

Findings and limits, study-wide: Blood samples included most of the expanded thyroid clonotypes exceeding 0.001.

Sequencing input: blood. The source of this sequence is a woman aged 18-29 years with Graves' hyperthyroidism. This chain connects TRBV28 to TRBJ2-7, with D perhaps TRBD1 (5 bases). As DNA, the CDR3 is TGTGCCAGCAGTCAGCGCAGGGTAGTAGGCTACGAGCAGTACTTC. It is translated as CASSQRRVVGYEQYF. The whole variable domain, remainder taken from reference TRBV28 and TRBJ2-7, is DVKVTQSSRYLVKRTGEKVFLECVQDMDHENMFWYRQDPGLGLRLIYFSYDVKMKEKGDIPEGYSVSREKKERFSLILESASTNQTSMYLCASSQRRVVGYEQYFGPGTRLTVT.